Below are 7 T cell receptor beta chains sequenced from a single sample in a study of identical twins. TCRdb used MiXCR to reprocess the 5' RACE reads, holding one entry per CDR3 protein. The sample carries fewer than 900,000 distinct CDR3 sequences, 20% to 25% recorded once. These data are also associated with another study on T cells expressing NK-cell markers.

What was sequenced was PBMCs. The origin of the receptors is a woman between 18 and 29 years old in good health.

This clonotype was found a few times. CDR3 amino acids: CSAQNRFLGTDTQYF. The CDR3, as DNA: TGCAGTGCGCAAAACAGGTTCCTCGGCACAGATACGCAGTATTTT. The V call is TRBV20-1, the J call TRBJ2-3; weak D call: TRBD1 (5 bases). The CDR3 is made up of 15 amino acids. V was pared by 6 bases and J by 1 base, with 17 bases between. Germline-derived CDR1 and CDR2 are DFQATT and SNEGSKA (reference sequence).

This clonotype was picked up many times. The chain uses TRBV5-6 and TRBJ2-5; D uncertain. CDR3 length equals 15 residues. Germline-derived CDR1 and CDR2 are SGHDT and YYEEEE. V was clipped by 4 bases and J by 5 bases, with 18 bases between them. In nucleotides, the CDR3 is TGTGCCAGCAGCCATGACCCAATAGGGATGGAGACCCAGTACTTC. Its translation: CASSHDPIGMETQYF.

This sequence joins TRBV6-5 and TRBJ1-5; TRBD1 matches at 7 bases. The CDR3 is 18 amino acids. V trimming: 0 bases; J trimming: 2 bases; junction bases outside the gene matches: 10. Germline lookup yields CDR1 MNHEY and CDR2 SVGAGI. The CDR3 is CASSYSDRDGRRNQPQHF. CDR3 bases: TGTGCCAGCAGTTACTCCGACAGGGATGGAAGACGCAATCAGCCCCAGCATTTT.

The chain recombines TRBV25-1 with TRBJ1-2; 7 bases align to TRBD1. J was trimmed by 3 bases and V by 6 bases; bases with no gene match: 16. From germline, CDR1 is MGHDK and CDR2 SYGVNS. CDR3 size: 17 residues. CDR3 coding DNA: TGTGCCAGCAGGCGAACAGGGGAAGCCGGGGGCTACTATGGCTACACCTTC. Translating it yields CASRRTGEAGGYYGYTF.

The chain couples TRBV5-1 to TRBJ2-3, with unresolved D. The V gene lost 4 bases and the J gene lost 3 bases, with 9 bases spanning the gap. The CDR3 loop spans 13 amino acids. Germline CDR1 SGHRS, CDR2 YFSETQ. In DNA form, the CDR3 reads TGCGCCAGCAGCAGGGCTTATACAGATACGCAGTATTTT. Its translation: CASSRAYTDTQYF.

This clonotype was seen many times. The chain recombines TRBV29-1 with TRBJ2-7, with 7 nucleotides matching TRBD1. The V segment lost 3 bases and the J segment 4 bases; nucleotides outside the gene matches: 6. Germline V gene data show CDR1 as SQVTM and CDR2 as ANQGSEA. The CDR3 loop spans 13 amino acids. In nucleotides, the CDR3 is TGCAGCGTTGATATAGGGGGCGCGTACGAGCAGTACTTC. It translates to CSVDIGGAYEQYF.

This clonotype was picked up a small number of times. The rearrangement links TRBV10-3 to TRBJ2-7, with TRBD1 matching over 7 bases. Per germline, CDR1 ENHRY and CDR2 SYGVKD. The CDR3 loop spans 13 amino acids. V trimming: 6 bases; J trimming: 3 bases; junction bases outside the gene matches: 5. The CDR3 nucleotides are TGTGCCATCAGGGGGACAGCAATCTACGAGCAGTACTTC. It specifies CAIRGTAIYEQYF.